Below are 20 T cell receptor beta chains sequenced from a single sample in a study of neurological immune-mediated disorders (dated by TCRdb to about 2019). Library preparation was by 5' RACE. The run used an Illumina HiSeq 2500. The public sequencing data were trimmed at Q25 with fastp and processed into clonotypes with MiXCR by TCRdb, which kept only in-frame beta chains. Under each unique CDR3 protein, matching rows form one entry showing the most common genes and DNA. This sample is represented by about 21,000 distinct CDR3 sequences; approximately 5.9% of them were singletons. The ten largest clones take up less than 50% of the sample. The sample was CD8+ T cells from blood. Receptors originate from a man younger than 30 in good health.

This CDR3 is CASSQELVARGRLSSGNTIYF. CDR3 sequence (DNA): TGTGCCAGCAGCCAAGAACTTGTGGCGAGGGGGAGACTCAGCTCTGGAAACACCATATATTTT. V and J are TRBV4-2 and TRBJ1-3, with a tentative D call TRBD1 (6 bases). V was cut by 0 bases and J by 0 bases, with 24 bases left in between. CDR3 length equals 21 residues. Germline loops: CDR1 LGHNA, CDR2 YNFKEQ.

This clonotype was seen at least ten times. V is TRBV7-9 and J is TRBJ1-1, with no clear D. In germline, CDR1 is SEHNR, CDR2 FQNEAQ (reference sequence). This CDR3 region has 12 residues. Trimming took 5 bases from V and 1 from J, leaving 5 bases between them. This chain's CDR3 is CASSPANTEAFF. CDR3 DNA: TGTGCCAGCAGCCCAGCGAACACTGAAGCTTTCTTT.

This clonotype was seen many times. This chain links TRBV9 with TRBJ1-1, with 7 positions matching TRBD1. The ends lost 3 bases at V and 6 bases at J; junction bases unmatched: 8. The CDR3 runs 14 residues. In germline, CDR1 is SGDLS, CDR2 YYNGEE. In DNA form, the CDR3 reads TGTGCCAGCAGCGAAACAGAGGGGGCCGCTGAAGCTTTCTTT. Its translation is CASSETEGAAEAFF.

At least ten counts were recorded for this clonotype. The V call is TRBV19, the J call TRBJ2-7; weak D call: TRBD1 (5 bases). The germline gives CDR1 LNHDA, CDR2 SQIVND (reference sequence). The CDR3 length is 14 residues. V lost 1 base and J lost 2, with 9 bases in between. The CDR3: CASSIGQGAYEQYF. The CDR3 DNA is TGTGCCAGTAGTATAGGGCAAGGGGCCTACGAGCAGTACTTC.

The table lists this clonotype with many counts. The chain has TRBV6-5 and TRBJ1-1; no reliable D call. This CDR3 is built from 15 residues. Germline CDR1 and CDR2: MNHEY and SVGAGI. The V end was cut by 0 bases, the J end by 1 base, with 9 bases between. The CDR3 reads CASSYSIGRNTEAFF. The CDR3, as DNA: TGTGCCAGCAGTTACTCGATTGGAAGGAACACTGAAGCTTTCTTT.

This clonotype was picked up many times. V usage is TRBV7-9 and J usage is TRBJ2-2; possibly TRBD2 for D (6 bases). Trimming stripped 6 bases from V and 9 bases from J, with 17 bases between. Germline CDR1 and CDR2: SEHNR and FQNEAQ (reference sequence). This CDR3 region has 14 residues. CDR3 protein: CASRPTSVFRELFF. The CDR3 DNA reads TGTGCCAGCAGGCCGACTAGTGTCTTCCGGGAGCTGTTTTTT. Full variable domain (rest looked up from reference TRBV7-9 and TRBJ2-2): DTGVSQNPRHKITKRGQNVTFRCDPISEHNRLYWYRQTLGQGPEFLTYFQNEAQLEKSRLLSDRFSAERPKGSFSTLEIQRTEQGDSAMYLCASRPTSVFRELFFGEGSRLTVL.

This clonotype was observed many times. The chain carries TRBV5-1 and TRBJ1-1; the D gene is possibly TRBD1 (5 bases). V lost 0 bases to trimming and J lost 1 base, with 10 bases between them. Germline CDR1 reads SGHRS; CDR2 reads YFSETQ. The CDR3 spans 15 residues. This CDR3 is CASSLELGGNTEAFF. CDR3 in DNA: TGCGCCAGCAGCTTGGAATTGGGGGGGAACACTGAAGCTTTCTTT.

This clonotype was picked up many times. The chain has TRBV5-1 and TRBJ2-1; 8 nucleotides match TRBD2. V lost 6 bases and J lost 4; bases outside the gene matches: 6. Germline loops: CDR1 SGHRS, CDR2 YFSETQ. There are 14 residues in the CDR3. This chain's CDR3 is CASTAGGGYNEQFF. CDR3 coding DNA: TGCGCCAGCACGGCGGGCGGGGGGTACAATGAGCAGTTCTTC.

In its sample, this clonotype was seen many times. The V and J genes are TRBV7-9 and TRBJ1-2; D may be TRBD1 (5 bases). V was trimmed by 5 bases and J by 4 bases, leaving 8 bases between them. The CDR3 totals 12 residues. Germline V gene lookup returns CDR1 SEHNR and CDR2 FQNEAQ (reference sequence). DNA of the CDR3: TGTGCCAGCAGCCCCGGGGGCTATGGCTACACCTTC. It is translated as CASSPGGYGYTF.

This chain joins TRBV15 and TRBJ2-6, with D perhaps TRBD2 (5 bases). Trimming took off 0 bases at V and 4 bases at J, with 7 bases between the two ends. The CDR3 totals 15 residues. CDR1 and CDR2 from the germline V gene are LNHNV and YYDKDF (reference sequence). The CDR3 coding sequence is TGTGCCACCAGCAGAGAGAGGGCAGGGGCCAACGTCCTGACTTTC. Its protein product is CATSRERAGANVLTF.

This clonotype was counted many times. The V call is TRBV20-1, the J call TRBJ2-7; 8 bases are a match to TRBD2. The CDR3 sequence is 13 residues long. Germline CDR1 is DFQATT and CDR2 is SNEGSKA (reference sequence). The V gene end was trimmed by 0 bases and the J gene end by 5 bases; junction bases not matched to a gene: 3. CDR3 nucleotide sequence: TGCAGTGCTAGAGAGCGGGGGGATCACGAGCAGTACTTC. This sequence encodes CSARERGDHEQYF.

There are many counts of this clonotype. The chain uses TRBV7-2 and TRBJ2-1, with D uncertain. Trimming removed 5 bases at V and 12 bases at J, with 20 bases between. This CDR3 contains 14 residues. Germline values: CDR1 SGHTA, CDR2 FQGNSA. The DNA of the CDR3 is TGTGCCAGCAGCCCCCTAGGAGCCGAGTATATGCAGTTCTTC. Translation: CASSPLGAEYMQFF.

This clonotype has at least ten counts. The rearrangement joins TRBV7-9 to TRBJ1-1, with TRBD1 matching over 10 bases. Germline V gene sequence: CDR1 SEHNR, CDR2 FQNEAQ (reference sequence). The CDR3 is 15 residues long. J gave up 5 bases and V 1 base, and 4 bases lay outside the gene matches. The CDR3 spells CASSLEGQGRTEAFF. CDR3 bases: TGTGCCAGCAGCTTAGAGGGACAGGGGAGGACTGAAGCTTTCTTT.

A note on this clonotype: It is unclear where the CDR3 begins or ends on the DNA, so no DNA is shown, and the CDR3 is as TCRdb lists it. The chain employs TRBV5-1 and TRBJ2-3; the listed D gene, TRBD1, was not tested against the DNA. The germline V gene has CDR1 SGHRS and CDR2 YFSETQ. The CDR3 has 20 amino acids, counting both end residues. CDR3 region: CASSFLGANVLTFGADTQYF.

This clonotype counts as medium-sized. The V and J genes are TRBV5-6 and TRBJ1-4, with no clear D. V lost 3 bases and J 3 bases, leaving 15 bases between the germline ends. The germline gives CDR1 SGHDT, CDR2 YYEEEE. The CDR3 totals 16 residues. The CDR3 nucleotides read TGTGCCAGCAGCTCCTCAACTCCTTTGGCTAATGAAAAACTGTTTTTT. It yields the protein CASSSSTPLANEKLFF.

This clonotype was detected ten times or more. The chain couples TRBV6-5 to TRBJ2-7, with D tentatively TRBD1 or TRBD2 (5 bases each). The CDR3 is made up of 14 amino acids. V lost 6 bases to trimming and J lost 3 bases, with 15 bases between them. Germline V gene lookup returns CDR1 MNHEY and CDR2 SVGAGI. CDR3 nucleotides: TGTGCCAGCAGCCTACGGGACCGACTCTACGAGCAGTACTTC. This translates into CASSLRDRLYEQYF.

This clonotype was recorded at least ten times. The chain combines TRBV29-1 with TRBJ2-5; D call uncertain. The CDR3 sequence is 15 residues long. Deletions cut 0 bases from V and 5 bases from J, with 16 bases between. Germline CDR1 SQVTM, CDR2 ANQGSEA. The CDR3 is CSVEDGKVVSETQYF. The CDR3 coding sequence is TGCAGCGTTGAAGACGGCAAGGTGGTCTCGGAGACCCAGTACTTC. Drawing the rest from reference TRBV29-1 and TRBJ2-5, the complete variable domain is SAVISQKPSRDICQRGTSLTIQCQVDSQVTMMFWYRQQPGQSLTLIATANQGSEATYESGFVIDKFPISRPNLTFSTLTVSNMSPEDSSIYLCSVEDGKVVSETQYFGPGTRLLVL.

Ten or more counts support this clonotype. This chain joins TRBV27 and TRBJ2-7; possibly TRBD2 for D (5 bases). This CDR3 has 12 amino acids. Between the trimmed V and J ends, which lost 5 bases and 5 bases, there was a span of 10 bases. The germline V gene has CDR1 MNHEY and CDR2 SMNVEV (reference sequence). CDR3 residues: CASSTGNHEQYF. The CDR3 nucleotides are TGTGCCAGCAGTACGGGAAACCACGAGCAGTACTTC.

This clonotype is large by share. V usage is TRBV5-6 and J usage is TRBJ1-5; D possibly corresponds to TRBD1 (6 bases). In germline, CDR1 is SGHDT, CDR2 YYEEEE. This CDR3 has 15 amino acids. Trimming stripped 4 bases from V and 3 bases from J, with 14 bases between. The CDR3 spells CASSVTGRDNQPQHF. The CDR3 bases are TGTGCCAGCAGCGTAACAGGGAGGGACAATCAGCCCCAGCATTTT.

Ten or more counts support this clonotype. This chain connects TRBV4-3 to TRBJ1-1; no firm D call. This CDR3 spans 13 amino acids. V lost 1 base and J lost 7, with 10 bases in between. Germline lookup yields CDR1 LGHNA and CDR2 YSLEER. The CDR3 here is CASSQVLGSEAFF. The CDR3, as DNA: TGCGCCAGCAGCCAAGTTCTCGGCAGTGAAGCTTTCTTT.